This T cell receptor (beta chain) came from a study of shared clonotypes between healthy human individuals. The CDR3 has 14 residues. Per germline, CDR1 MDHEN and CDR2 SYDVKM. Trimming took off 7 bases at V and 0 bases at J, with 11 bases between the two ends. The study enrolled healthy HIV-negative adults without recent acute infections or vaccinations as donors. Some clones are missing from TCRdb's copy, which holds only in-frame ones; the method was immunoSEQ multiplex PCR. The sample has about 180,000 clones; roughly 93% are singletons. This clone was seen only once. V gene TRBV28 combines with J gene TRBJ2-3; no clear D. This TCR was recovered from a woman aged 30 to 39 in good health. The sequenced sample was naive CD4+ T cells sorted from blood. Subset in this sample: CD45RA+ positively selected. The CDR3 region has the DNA TGTGCCAGCATCCCGGGTCCTAGCACAGATACGCAGTATTTT. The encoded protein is CASIPGPSTDTQYF.